The clone carrying this T cell receptor beta chain was detected only a few times. What it recognizes is unknown. The data were taken from a study of beta chain features in type 1 diabetes. Study background: Across all samples, roughly 98,000,000 sorted cells were examined. General study results and limits: There were fewer insertions and more deletions at the VDJ junctions of type 1 diabetes patients. Whether HLA type influences TCRB rearrangement remained unresolved here.

Based on CD45RO/CCR7/CD25/CD127/CD95/CD27, CD4+ regulatory, stem cell-like memory, naive and central memory cells were sorted. V dropped 6 bases and J dropped 7 bases, with 16 bases sitting between them. Germline CDR1 and CDR2: SQVTM and ANQGSEA. The CDR3 has 12 amino acids. The authors reverse transcribed all of the isolated RNA, so sequencing captured expressed TCRB transcripts. Clones were sequenced by immunoSEQ multiplex PCR, and TCRdb holds only the in-frame ones, with some missing. The table has some 150,000 clones, around 10% seen once; the top ten hold around 2.1%. This clonotype was obtained from a man aged 18-30 years in good health. Material for sequencing was central memory CD4+ T cells from blood. The rearrangement links TRBV29-1 to TRBJ2-7; D is unresolved. The CDR3: CSVSFGRWEQYF. The CDR3 DNA sequence: TGCAGCGTGTCCTTCGGACGGTGGGAGCAGTACTTC.